This TCR beta chain was recovered during a study of T cell responses to AZD1222 COVID-19 vaccine. The germline V gene has CDR1 MDHEN and CDR2 SYDVKM. V was pared by 6 bases and J by 4 bases, with 9 bases between. The CDR3 contains 12 residues. Clones were read by immunoSEQ multiplex PCR, and TCRdb kept only the in-frame ones, dropping some. The data hold 130,000 to 150,000 clones, with about 81% observed a single time. The receptor's source is an adult in good health. The sequencing here drew on peripheral blood, taken on day 0 of MenACWY control vaccination. This sequence joins TRBV28 and TRBJ1-2; no clear D. DNA for the CDR3: TGTGCCAGCAGGCGAGCAGGCTATGGCTACACCTTC. This encodes CASRRAGYGYTF.